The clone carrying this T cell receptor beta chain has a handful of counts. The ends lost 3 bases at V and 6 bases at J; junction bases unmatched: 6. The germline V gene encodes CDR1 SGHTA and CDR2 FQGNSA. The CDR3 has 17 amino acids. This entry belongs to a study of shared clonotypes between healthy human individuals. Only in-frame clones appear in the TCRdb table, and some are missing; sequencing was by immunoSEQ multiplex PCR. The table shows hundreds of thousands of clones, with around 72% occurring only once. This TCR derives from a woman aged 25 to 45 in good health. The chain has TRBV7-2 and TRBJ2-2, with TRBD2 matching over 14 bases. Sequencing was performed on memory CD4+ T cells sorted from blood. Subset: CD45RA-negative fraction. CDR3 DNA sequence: TGTGCCAGCAGCTTCTATGTGACTAGCGGGAGGGCCGGGGAGCTGTTTTTT. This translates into CASSFYVTSGRAGELFF.